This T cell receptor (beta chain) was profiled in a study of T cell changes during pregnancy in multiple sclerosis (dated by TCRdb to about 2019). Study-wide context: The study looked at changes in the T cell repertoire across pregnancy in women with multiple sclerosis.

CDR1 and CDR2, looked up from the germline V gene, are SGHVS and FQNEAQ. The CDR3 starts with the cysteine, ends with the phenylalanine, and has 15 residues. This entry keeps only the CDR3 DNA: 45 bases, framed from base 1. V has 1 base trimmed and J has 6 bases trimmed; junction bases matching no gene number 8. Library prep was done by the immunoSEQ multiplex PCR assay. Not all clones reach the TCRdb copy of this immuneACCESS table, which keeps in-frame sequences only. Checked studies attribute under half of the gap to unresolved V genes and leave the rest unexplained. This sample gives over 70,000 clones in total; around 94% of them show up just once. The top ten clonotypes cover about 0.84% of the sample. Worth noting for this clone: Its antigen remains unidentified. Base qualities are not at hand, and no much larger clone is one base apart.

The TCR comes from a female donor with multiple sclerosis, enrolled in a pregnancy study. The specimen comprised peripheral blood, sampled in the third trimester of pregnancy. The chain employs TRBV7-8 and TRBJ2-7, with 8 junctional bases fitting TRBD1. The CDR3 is CASSLEYRGSPEQYF. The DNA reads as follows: TGTGCCAGCAGCTTAGAGTACAGGGGGTCCCCCGAGCAGTACTTC.